The 12 T cell receptor beta chains listed next were all sequenced from one sample in a study of blood T cell repertoires in COVID-19. The assay was immunoSEQ multiplex PCR, and TCRdb's table has in-frame clones only and misses some. The data contain roughly 98,000 clones, about 81% of them singletons. Material: peripheral blood. The receptor set was obtained from a human donor in a cohort sampled during active COVID-19.

The chain couples TRBV6-1 to TRBJ2-1; possibly TRBD2 for D (7 bases). Germline CDR1 MNHNS, CDR2 SASEGT. The V gene lost 2 bases and the J gene lost 0 bases, with 14 bases spanning the gap. CDR3 length: 17 amino acids. As DNA, the CDR3 is TGTGCCAGCAGTGAAATGCGCGGGGGCAGCTCCTACAATGAGCAGTTCTTC. Its translation is CASSEMRGGSSYNEQFF.

This chain links TRBV5-1 with TRBJ2-5, with a tentative D call TRBD1 (6 bases). CDR1 and CDR2 (germline): SGHRS, YFSETQ. The CDR3 covers 14 residues. The V and J ends lost 1 base and 1 base respectively, with 8 bases between them. The CDR3 DNA reads TGCGCCAGCAGCTTGACAGGGACCCAAGAGACCCAGTACTTC. This translates into CASSLTGTQETQYF.

The rearrangement joins TRBV30 to TRBJ1-2, with D uncertain. This CDR3 contains 15 residues. CDR1 and CDR2 from the germline V gene are GTSNPN and SVGIG (reference sequence). V was clipped by 7 bases and J by 5 bases, with 23 bases between them. This CDR3 reads CASAPIDGLIYGYTF. The CDR3 region has the DNA TGTGCCTCCGCCCCGATCGATGGACTAATATATGGCTACACCTTC.

The J gene is TRBJ2-5, the V gene TRBV27, with 10 bases fitting TRBD1. The CDR3 contains 15 residues. The trim removed 6 bases at V and 5 bases at J, leaving 9 bases unmatched. CDR1 and CDR2 (germline): MNHEY, SMNVEV (reference sequence). The CDR3 sequence: CASREGTGVLETQYF. The CDR3 DNA reads TGTGCCAGCAGGGAAGGGACAGGGGTTCTGGAGACCCAGTACTTC.

The chain employs TRBV7-2 and TRBJ1-4; D is undetermined. CDR1 and CDR2 (germline): SGHTA, FQGNSA. This CDR3 comprises 18 residues. Trimming removed 3 bases from V and 0 bases from J, with 17 bases in between. The CDR3: CASSFGVRRMATNEKLFF. CDR3 nucleotides: TGTGCCAGCAGCTTTGGAGTACGGCGTATGGCAACTAATGAAAAACTGTTTTTT.

The genes are TRBV3-1 (or the pseudogene TRBV3-2) and TRBJ2-7; 7 bases are a match to TRBD1. Germline V gene data show CDR1 as LGHDT and CDR2 as YNNKEL (reference sequence). V gave up 0 bases and J gave up 4 bases; unmatched junction bases: 9. The CDR3 spans 16 residues. The CDR3 is CASSQDMVTGLYEQYF. CDR3 nucleotide sequence: TGTGCCAGCAGCCAAGATATGGTGACAGGGTTGTACGAGCAGTACTTC.

The chain carries TRBV28 and TRBJ1-2; weak D call: TRBD1 (5 bases). This CDR3 comprises 14 residues. CDR1 and CDR2 from the germline V gene are MDHEN and SYDVKM. The germline V and J ends were trimmed by 2 bases and 1 base, with 8 bases remaining between them. CDR3 nucleotides: TGTGCCAGCAGTTTAAGGGGATATAACTATGGCTACACCTTC. This translates into CASSLRGYNYGYTF.

This chain links TRBV4-1 with TRBJ1-5, with a tentative D call TRBD1 (6 bases). Germline assignment: CDR1 MGHRA and CDR2 YSYEKL. V was cut by 1 base and J by 5 bases, with 9 bases left in between. This CDR3 has 14 residues. CDR3 residues: CASSQAGVDQPQHF. The CDR3, as DNA: TGCGCCAGCAGCCAAGCAGGGGTGGATCAGCCCCAGCATTTT.

This rearrangement joins TRBV4-2 to TRBJ1-5; D is uncertain. This CDR3 contains 16 residues. V lost 4 bases and J 0 bases, leaving 13 bases between the germline ends. Germline CDR1 and CDR2: LGHNA and YNFKEQ. The CDR3 region is CASSLQLKRSNQPQHF. CDR3 coding DNA: TGTGCCAGCAGCCTACAGCTAAAACGTAGCAATCAGCCCCAGCATTTT.

The rearrangement links TRBV5-1 to TRBJ2-2; D gene unclear. V was shortened by 1 base and J by 4 bases, with 11 bases between the two germline ends. The CDR3 runs to 15 residues. CDR1 SGHRS and CDR2 YFSETQ come from the germline V gene. The CDR3 DNA sequence: TGCGCCAGCAGCTTGAATCTAGGTACCACCGGGGAGCTGTTTTTT. As protein: CASSLNLGTTGELFF.

The rearrangement links TRBV5-8 to TRBJ2-4; D unresolved. The CDR3 covers 16 residues. V gave up 4 bases and J gave up 0 bases, with 14 bases separating them. The germline gives CDR1 SGHTS, CDR2 YDEGEE. The CDR3 sequence is CASSKTEQLAKNIQYF. CDR3 bases: TGTGCCAGCAGCAAGACGGAGCAGCTAGCCAAAAACATTCAGTACTTC.

The chain uses TRBV25-1 and TRBJ2-7, with 8 bases identical to TRBD2. The germline gives CDR1 MGHDK, CDR2 SYGVNS. The CDR3 is 15 residues long. The V segment lost 2 bases and the J segment 2 bases; nucleotides outside the gene matches: 5. CDR3 DNA sequence: TGTGCCAGCAGTGAAGTGCGGGGGGTGACCTACGAGCAGTACTTC. Translating it yields CASSEVRGVTYEQYF.